The TCR beta chain described here comes from a study of T cell responses to AZD1222 COVID-19 vaccine. Study as a whole: Second-dose recipients at about 4 or about 12 weeks were treated as one pooled group.

Germline CDR1 is LGHNA and CDR2 is YSLEER. There are 17 residues in the CDR3. V was clipped by 0 bases and J by 8 bases, with 20 bases between them. TCRdb keeps only in-frame clones here, not all; method: immunoSEQ multiplex PCR. The table has some 130,000 clones, around 90% seen once. The sample in question was peripheral blood, obtained on day 0 of AZD1222 vaccination. The V call is TRBV4-3, the J call TRBJ2-1; maybe TRBD1 (6 bases). The sequence was collected from an adult in good health. CDR3 sequence: CASSQEAGAAGAHEQFF. CDR3 nucleotide sequence: TGCGCCAGCAGCCAAGAGGCAGGGGCCGCCGGGGCCCATGAGCAGTTCTTC.